The 7 T cell receptor beta chains in this list originate from one sample, sequenced in a study of T cell repertoires in cytomegalovirus infection. TCRdb fed the reads into MiXCR, producing one record per CDR3 protein. Of under 600,000 distinct CDR3 sequences in the sample, more than 15% were seen once. Sequences were obtained from CD8+ T cells from PBMCs. All receptors derive from a human donor in good health (CMV status not recorded). Some clones in this sample may be carry-over from other donors' samples.

This chain connects TRBV29-1 to TRBJ1-2, with TRBD1 identical over 9 bases. This CDR3 contains 14 residues. The germline V gene has CDR1 SQVTM and CDR2 ANQGSEA. J gave up 3 bases and V 3 bases, and 5 bases lay outside the gene matches. The CDR3 loop is CSVEGRQGDYGYTF. The DNA of the CDR3 is TGCAGCGTTGAGGGGAGACAGGGGGACTATGGCTACACCTTC.

CDR3 sequence: CASSLEFAGPYEQYF. The CDR3, as DNA: TGTGCCAGCAGCTTAGAGTTTGCGGGTCCCTACGAGCAGTACTTC. The chain recombines TRBV11-2 with TRBJ2-7; D possibly corresponds to TRBD2 (5 bases). Germline V gene sequence: CDR1 SGHAT, CDR2 FQNNGV. The CDR3 extends over 15 amino acids. With 0 bases removed from V and 2 bases from J, the gap between germline ends came to 11 bases.

The chain is built from TRBV27 and TRBJ2-3; possible D gene TRBD2, 7 bases. V was clipped by 3 bases and J by 5 bases, with 15 bases between them. Looked up from germline, CDR1 is MNHEY and CDR2 is SMNVEV (reference sequence). The CDR3 is 15 amino acids. The CDR3 sequence is CASSLRRGRGDTQYF. The CDR3 bases are TGTGCCAGCAGTTTGAGGCGGGGGCGCGGAGATACGCAGTATTTT.

The chain is built from TRBV19 and TRBJ1-5, with TRBD1 matching over 9 bases. This CDR3 has 19 amino acids. With 6 bases clipped from V and 2 bases from J, the junction kept 17 bases outside the gene matches. Germline CDR1 is LNHDA and CDR2 is SQIVND (reference sequence). The CDR3 loop reads CASSAPRDRVRWRNQPQHF. DNA of the CDR3: TGTGCCAGTAGCGCCCCGCGGGACAGGGTACGCTGGCGCAATCAGCCCCAGCATTTT.

The sample holds many counts of this clonotype. The V and J genes are TRBV7-9 and TRBJ2-5, with D possibly matching TRBD2 (5 bases). CDR1 and CDR2 (germline): SEHNR, FQNEAQ (reference sequence). The V end was cut by 3 bases, the J end by 2 bases, with 10 bases between. This CDR3 spans 14 amino acids. This CDR3 reads CASSLVGLQETQYF. DNA for the CDR3: TGTGCCAGCAGCTTGGTTGGACTGCAAGAGACCCAGTACTTC.

This clonotype appeared a few times. The chain employs TRBV29-1 and TRBJ1-1; D possibly corresponds to TRBD1 (6 bases). Germline V gene sequence: CDR1 SQVTM, CDR2 ANQGSEA. The V gene lost 2 bases and the J gene lost 1 base, with 8 bases spanning the gap. CDR3 length equals 13 residues. This CDR3 is CSVETGSNTEAFF. CDR3 DNA sequence: TGCAGCGTTGAAACAGGGTCGAACACTGAAGCTTTCTTT.

There are many counts of this clonotype. V is TRBV29-1 and J is TRBJ2-7, with 9 nucleotides matching TRBD1. The CDR3 contains 15 residues. Trimming removed 0 bases from V and 6 bases from J; junction bases left unmatched: 9. CDR1 SQVTM and CDR2 ANQGSEA come from the germline V gene. CDR3 amino acids: CSVEDQDRGGLEQYF. The CDR3 DNA reads TGCAGCGTTGAAGACCAGGACAGGGGAGGTCTCGAGCAGTACTTC.